The 25 T cell receptor beta chains below all came from one sample that was sequenced in a study of Graves' ophthalmopathy and Graves' hyperthyroidism. CDR3 regions of TCR beta were amplified from RNA transcripts. RT-PCR in the first round used HTBI primers; a second-round multiplex PCR followed. TCRdb fed the multiplex PCR reads into MiXCR, producing one record per CDR3 protein. The sample holds around 660,000 distinct CDR3 sequences; about 40% are singletons and the top ten take around 3%. The sequenced material came from peripheral blood. These receptors originate from an adult man with Graves' ophthalmopathy.

This clonotype was detected only a few times. This chain connects TRBV20-1 to TRBJ1-6; the D gene is possibly TRBD1 (6 bases). V was cut by 0 bases and J by 9 bases, with 21 bases left in between. The CDR3 is made up of 17 amino acids. Germline-derived CDR1 and CDR2 are DFQATT and SNEGSKA (reference sequence). The CDR3, as DNA: TGCAGTGCTAGAGAGGGGGGGTGGGGGCAAGATATTTCACCCCTCCACTTT. Its protein product is CSAREGGWGQDISPLHF.

In its sample, this clonotype was seen many times. The chain joins TRBV7-9 to TRBJ2-7, with TRBD1 matching 8 bases. Germline-derived CDR1 and CDR2 are SEHNR and FQNEAQ (reference sequence). The CDR3 covers 15 residues. With 5 bases clipped from V and 3 bases from J, the junction kept 9 bases outside the gene matches. The CDR3 loop is CASSESRGQVYEQYF. CDR3 coding DNA: TGTGCCAGCAGCGAGTCCAGGGGGCAGGTCTACGAGCAGTACTTC. Variable domain in full (rest from reference TRBV7-9 and TRBJ2-7): DTGVSQNPRHKITKRGQNVTFRCDPISEHNRLYWYRQTLGQGPEFLTYFQNEAQLEKSRLLSDRFSAERPKGSFSTLEIQRTEQGDSAMYLCASSESRGQVYEQYFGPGTRLTVT.

At least ten counts were recorded for this clonotype. The rearrangement joins TRBV10-3 to TRBJ2-6, with a tentative D call TRBD2 (5 bases). The CDR3 covers 19 residues. Germline V gene data show CDR1 as ENHRY and CDR2 as SYGVKD. Trimming stripped 0 bases from V and 1 base from J, with 16 bases between. The CDR3 spells CAISESQDSGWSGANVLTF. The CDR3 DNA follows: TGTGCCATCAGTGAGTCCCAGGACTCGGGGTGGTCTGGGGCCAACGTCCTGACTTTC.

Details on this clonotype: Germline and junction disagree at one end, which may indicate a read error. This chain uses TRBV10-3 with TRBJ1-4; 11 nucleotides match TRBD1. This CDR3 region has 15 residues. In germline, CDR1 is ENHRY, CDR2 SYGVKD. The CDR3 here is CASSYGTGGIEKLFF. The CDR3 coding sequence is TGTGCCAGCAGTTACGGGACAGGGGGTATTGAAAAACTGTTTTTT.

This chain links TRBV29-1 with TRBJ2-7, with TRBD1 matching over 9 bases. V lost 7 bases and J lost 3; bases outside the gene matches: 7. The CDR3 has 13 residues. Germline V gene sequence: CDR1 SQVTM, CDR2 ANQGSEA. Here the CDR3 DNA reads TGCAGCGGCATGGGGACAGGGAGCTACGAGCAGTACTTC. This sequence encodes CSGMGTGSYEQYF.

This clonotype showed up many times. The CDR3 loop reads CASSAKGTLNYEQYF. CDR3 coding DNA: TGTGCCAGTAGTGCAAAAGGGACATTAAACTACGAGCAGTACTTC. The chain recombines TRBV19 with TRBJ2-7, with D perhaps TRBD1 (6 bases). This CDR3 spans 15 amino acids. The V and J ends lost 5 bases and 3 bases respectively, with 17 bases between them. CDR1 and CDR2 from the germline V gene are LNHDA and SQIVND (reference sequence).

The J gene is TRBJ2-7, the V gene TRBV11-3; D assignment may be TRBD1 or TRBD2 (5 bases each). V dropped 1 base and J dropped 2 bases, with 15 bases sitting between them. The germline CDR1 and CDR2 sequences are SGHNT and YENEEA. The CDR3 is made up of 16 amino acids. In DNA form, the CDR3 reads TGTGCCAGCAGCTTAGGAGGGACGGAGCTAGCCTACGAGCAGTACTTC. It encodes CASSLGGTELAYEQYF.

This clonotype was detected many times. Sequence at one end of the junction differs from germline and may be a read error. V and J are TRBV20-1 and TRBJ2-7; 11 bases line up with TRBD2. There are 12 residues in the CDR3. CDR1 and CDR2 from the germline V gene are DFQATT and SNEGSKA (reference sequence). The DNA for the CDR3 is TGCAGTGCTAGAGATCCGGGACTAGCGGCCACTTTC. Its translation is CSARDPGLAATF.

There are a few counts of this clonotype. In nucleotides, the CDR3 is TGTGCCAGCAGCCTTGAAAACTACGAGCAGTACTTC. Protein product: CASSLENYEQYF. The V and J genes are TRBV3-1 and TRBJ2-7; D call uncertain. The V and J ends lost 4 bases and 3 bases respectively, with 7 bases between them. The CDR3 is made up of 12 amino acids. Germline assignment: CDR1 LGHDT and CDR2 YNNKEL (reference sequence).

This clonotype was seen ten or more times. The chain has TRBV24-1 and TRBJ2-7; D remains ambiguous. Germline V gene sequence: CDR1 KGHDR, CDR2 SFDVKD. V lost 3 bases and J lost 5, with 4 bases in between. The CDR3 is 11 amino acids. The CDR3 sequence: CATSDRDEQYF. The CDR3 DNA sequence: TGTGCCACCAGTGATCGGGACGAGCAGTACTTC.

This rearrangement joins TRBV9 to TRBJ1-2; D unresolved. This CDR3 has 15 residues. V was shortened by 6 bases and J by 3 bases, with 18 bases between the two germline ends. CDR1 SGDLS and CDR2 YYNGEE come from the germline V gene. CDR3 nucleotide sequence: TGTGCCAGCAACAAAGTGGAGGGCGCGCACTATGGCTACACCTTC. This gives the protein CASNKVEGAHYGYTF.

The chain recombines TRBV7-3 with TRBJ2-5; a possible D gene is TRBD1 (6 bases). The V gene's germline CDR1 is SGHTA and CDR2 FQGTGA. V dropped 2 bases and J dropped 3 bases, with 13 bases sitting between them. The CDR3 length is 15 residues. In DNA form, the CDR3 reads TGTGCCAGCAGCTTAGAGTCAGGGGACGAAGAGACCCAGTACTTC. Translated: CASSLESGDEETQYF.

This clonotype came up a few times. This likely comes from a read error, as the CDR3 has no conserved phenylalanine or tryptophan at its end. The DNA is omitted, as the CDR3 cannot be located on it reliably, and the CDR3 follows TCRdb's listing. This sequence joins TRBV7-9 and TRBJ1-1. The CDR3 comprises 8 residues, both ends counted. Germline V lookup: CDR1 SEHNR, CDR2 FQNEAQ (reference sequence). CDR3 sequence reads: CASSRSGR.

CDR3 in DNA: TGCGCCAGCAGCCAAGTCGTCAGGGAGACGAACACCGGGGAGCTGTTTTTT. It encodes CASSQVVRETNTGELFF. V is TRBV4-1 and J is TRBJ2-2; perhaps D is TRBD1 or TRBD2 (5 bases each). V lost 1 base, J lost 0 bases, and 12 bases lay in between. Germline CDR1 and CDR2: MGHRA and YSYEKL. This CDR3 region has 17 residues.

CDR3 amino acids: CASSPGQGLGTEAFF. In DNA form, the CDR3 reads TGTGCCAGCAGCCCTGGACAGGGATTGGGCACTGAAGCTTTCTTT. The rearrangement links TRBV9 to TRBJ1-1, with TRBD1 matching over 8 bases. In germline, CDR1 is SGDLS, CDR2 YYNGEE. The V segment lost 4 bases and the J segment 4 bases; nucleotides outside the gene matches: 9. The CDR3 has 15 residues.

The rearrangement joins TRBV15 to TRBJ1-6; TRBD1 matches 12 bases. This CDR3 is built from 18 residues. Germline trimming cut 5 bases from V and 1 base from J; bases unmatched to any gene: 6. Germline loops: CDR1 LNHNV, CDR2 YYDKDF (reference sequence). The CDR3 here is CATSGTGGISSYNSPLHF. Here the CDR3 DNA reads TGTGCCACCAGCGGGACAGGGGGCATTAGTTCCTATAATTCACCCCTCCACTTT.

The chain combines TRBV29-1 with TRBJ1-1, with unresolved D. The ends were cut back, 4 bases at V and 5 bases at J, with 11 bases in the middle. The CDR3 extends over 12 amino acids. In germline, CDR1 is SQVTM, CDR2 ANQGSEA. CDR3 loop: CSVGGPDTEAFF. In DNA, the CDR3 is TGCAGCGTTGGTGGGCCAGATACTGAAGCTTTCTTT. Variable domain in full (rest from reference TRBV29-1 and TRBJ1-1): SAVISQKPSRDICQRGTSLTIQCQVDSQVTMMFWYRQQPGQSLTLIATANQGSEATYESGFVIDKFPISRPNLTFSTLTVSNMSPEDSSIYLCSVGGPDTEAFFGQGTRLTVV.

This clonotype was observed at least ten times. This chain connects TRBV7-8 to TRBJ2-5; D unclear. CDR1 is SGHVS, CDR2 FQNEAQ, per germline. CDR3 size: 13 residues. V lost 1 base and J 5 bases, leaving 8 bases between the germline ends. The CDR3 coding sequence is TGTGCCAGCAGCTTAGGGCCGCTGGAGACCCAGTACTTC. It specifies CASSLGPLETQYF.

This clonotype was observed at least ten times. The CDR3 is CASSPQGSTEAFF. In DNA form, the CDR3 reads TGTGCCAGTAGTCCACAGGGTTCCACTGAAGCTTTCTTT. The rearrangement uses TRBV19 and TRBJ1-1; D is possibly TRBD1 (6 bases). This CDR3 contains 13 residues. Trimming stripped 5 bases from V and 4 bases from J, with 11 bases between. The germline gives CDR1 LNHDA, CDR2 SQIVND (reference sequence).

This clonotype showed up just a few times. This CDR3 reads CSVGWGGRSGSGELFF. The CDR3 DNA is TGCAGCGTTGGTTGGGGCGGGAGGTCAGGTTCCGGGGAGCTGTTTTTT. The rearrangement joins TRBV29-1 to TRBJ2-2, with 8 positions matching TRBD2. Germline V gene lookup returns CDR1 SQVTM and CDR2 ANQGSEA. Trimming at V came to 4 bases and at J to 6 bases, leaving 13 bases not matched to a gene. This CDR3 has 16 amino acids.

This chain links TRBV11-1 with TRBJ2-2; possible D gene TRBD2, 5 bases. Germline CDR1 is SGHAT and CDR2 is FQDESV (reference sequence). The CDR3 loop spans 15 amino acids. V gave up 5 bases and J gave up 11 bases, with 21 bases separating them. The chain's CDR3 is CASSRTGSASYELFF. DNA for the CDR3: TGTGCCAGCAGCCGAACGGGGTCGGCATCCTACGAGCTGTTTTTT.

The V call is TRBV19, the J call TRBJ1-2; D is unclear. The germline V gene has CDR1 LNHDA and CDR2 SQIVND (reference sequence). Deletions cut 4 bases from V and 1 base from J, with 10 bases between. The CDR3 totals 14 residues. The CDR3 sequence is CASSKLANNYGYTF. The CDR3 DNA reads as TGTGCCAGTAGTAAGTTGGCAAATAACTATGGCTACACCTTC.

This clonotype was observed at least ten times. J is TRBJ2-7 and V is TRBV14; D remains ambiguous. Deletions cut 0 bases from V and 1 base from J, with 4 bases between. Germline assignment: CDR1 SGHDN and CDR2 FVKESK. This CDR3 spans 13 amino acids. The DNA of the CDR3 is TGTGCCAGCAGCCAAGACTCGTCCTACGAGCAGTACTTC. The encoded protein is CASSQDSSYEQYF.

This clonotype was observed a handful of times. One end of the junction does not line up with germline, which may come from a read error. This chain connects TRBV12-3 or TRBV12-4 to TRBJ2-7; the match to TRBD1 covers 8 bases. CDR3 length equals 14 residues. The CDR3 sequence: CASTEYRGSFEQYF. CDR3 sequence (DNA): TGTGCCAGCACGGAATACAGGGGGTCCTTCGAGCAGTACTTC.

The chain combines TRBV16 with TRBJ1-1; weak D call: TRBD1 (5 bases). Germline-derived CDR1 and CDR2 are KGHSY and FQNENV. The V and J ends lost 2 bases and 3 bases respectively, with 13 bases between them. CDR3 length equals 15 residues. The CDR3 DNA sequence: TGTGCCAGCAGCCAAGATCGGGGGATAGACACTGAAGCTTTCTTT. Protein: CASSQDRGIDTEAFF. The full variable domain, completed using reference TRBV16 and TRBJ1-1, is GEEVAQTPKHLVRGEGQKAKLYCAPIKGHSYVFWYQQVLKNEFKFLISFQNENVFDETGMPKERFSAKCLPNSPCSLEIQATKLEDSAVYFCASSQDRGIDTEAFFGQGTRLTVV.